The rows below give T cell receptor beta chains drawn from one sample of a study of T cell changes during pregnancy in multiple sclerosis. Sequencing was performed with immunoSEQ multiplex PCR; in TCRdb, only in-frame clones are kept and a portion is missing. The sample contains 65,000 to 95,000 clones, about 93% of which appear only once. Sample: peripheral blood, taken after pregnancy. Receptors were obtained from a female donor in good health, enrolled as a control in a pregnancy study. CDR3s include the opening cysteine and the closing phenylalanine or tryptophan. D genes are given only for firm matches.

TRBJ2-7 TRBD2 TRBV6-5 CASKTPGLLDEQYF TGTGCCAGCAAAACTCCGGGACTACTGGACGAGCAGTACTTC
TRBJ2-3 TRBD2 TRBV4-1 CASSLRGTGGIDTQYF TGCGCCAGCAGCCTTAGAGGGACGGGGGGAATAGATACGCAGTATTTT
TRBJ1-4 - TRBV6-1 CASSETREKLFF TGTGCCAGCAGCGAAACACGTGAAAAACTGTTTTTT
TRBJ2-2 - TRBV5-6 CASSLLNTGELFF TGTGCCAGCAGCTTGCTGAACACCGGGGAGCTGTTTTTT
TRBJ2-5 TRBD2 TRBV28 CASSLGNQRDYF TGTGCCAGCAGTCTTGGTAACCAGCGGGACTACTTC
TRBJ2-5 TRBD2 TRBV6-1 CASRPGLAEETQYF TGTGCCAGCCGCCCGGGACTAGCAGAAGAGACCCAGTACTTC
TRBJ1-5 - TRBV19 CASSLGALGNQPQHF TGTGCCAGTAGTCTTGGGGCCCTCGGCAATCAGCCCCAGCATTTT
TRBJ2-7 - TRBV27 CASRSGLNEQYF TGTGCCAGCAGATCGGGGTTAAACGAGCAGTACTTC
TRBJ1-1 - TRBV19 CASSISAGANTEAFF TGTGCCAGTAGTATATCCGCCGGTGCGAACACTGAAGCTTTCTTT
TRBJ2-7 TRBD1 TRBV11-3 CASSRDSTSYEQYF TGTGCCAGCAGCCGGGACAGTACCTCCTACGAGCAGTACTTC
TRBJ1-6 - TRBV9 CASSARAGDASTLHF TGTGCCAGCAGCGCGAGAGCGGGGGATGCCTCGACCCTCCACTTT